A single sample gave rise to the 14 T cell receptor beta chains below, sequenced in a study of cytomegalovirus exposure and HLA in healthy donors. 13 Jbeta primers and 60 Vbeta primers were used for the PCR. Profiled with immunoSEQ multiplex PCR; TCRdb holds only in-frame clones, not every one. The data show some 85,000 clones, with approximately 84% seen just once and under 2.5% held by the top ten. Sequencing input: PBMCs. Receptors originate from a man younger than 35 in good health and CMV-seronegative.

The CDR3 protein is CASSLVDRESYGYTF. In DNA, the CDR3 is TGTGCCAGCAGCTTAGTTGACAGGGAGAGCTATGGCTACACCTTC. The V and J genes are TRBV11-2 and TRBJ1-2; TRBD1 matches at 7 bases. The CDR3 extends over 15 amino acids. The V and J ends lost 1 base and 4 bases, in that order; junction bases with no gene match: 6. Germline V gene data show CDR1 as SGHAT and CDR2 as FQNNGV.

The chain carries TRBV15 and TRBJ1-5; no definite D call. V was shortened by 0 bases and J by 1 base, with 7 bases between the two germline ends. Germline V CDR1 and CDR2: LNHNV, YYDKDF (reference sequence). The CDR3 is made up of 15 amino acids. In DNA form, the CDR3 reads TGTGCCACCAGCAGAGATCGGAGGAGCAATCAGCCCCAGCATTTT. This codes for CATSRDRRSNQPQHF.

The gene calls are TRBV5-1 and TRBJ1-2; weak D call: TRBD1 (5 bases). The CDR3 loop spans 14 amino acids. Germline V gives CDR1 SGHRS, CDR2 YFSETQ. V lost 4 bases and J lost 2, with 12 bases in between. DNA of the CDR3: TGCGCCAGCAGCAAACTGACAGCAAACTATGGCTACACCTTC. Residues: CASSKLTANYGYTF.

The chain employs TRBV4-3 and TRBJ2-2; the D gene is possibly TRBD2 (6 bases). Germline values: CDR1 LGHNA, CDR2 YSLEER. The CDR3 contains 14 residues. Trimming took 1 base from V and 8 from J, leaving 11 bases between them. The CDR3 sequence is CASSQGGVGGELFF. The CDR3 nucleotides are TGCGCCAGCAGCCAAGGGGGGGTCGGAGGGGAGCTGTTTTTT.

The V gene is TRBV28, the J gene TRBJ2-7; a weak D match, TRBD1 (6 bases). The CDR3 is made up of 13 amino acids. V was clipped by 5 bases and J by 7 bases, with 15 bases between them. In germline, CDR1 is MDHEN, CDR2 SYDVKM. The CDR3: CASSGGVLGEQYF. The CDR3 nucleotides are TGTGCCAGCAGTGGGGGCGTGTTAGGGGAGCAGTACTTC.

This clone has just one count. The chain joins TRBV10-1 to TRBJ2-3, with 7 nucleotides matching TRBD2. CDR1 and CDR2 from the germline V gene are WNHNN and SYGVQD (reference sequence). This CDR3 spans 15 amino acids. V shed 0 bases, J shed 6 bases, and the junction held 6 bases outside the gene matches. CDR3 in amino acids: CASSESVAGVDTQYF. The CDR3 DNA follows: TGCGCCAGCAGTGAGTCGGTGGCGGGAGTGGATACGCAGTATTTT.

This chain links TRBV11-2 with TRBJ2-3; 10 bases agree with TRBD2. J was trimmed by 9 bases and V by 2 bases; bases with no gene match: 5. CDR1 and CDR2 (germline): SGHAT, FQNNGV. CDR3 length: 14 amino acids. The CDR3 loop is CASSLSGRARTQYF. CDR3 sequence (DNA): TGTGCCAGCAGCTTAAGCGGGAGGGCCAGGACGCAGTATTTT. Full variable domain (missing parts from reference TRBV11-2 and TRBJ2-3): EAGVAQSPRYKIIEKRQSVAFWCNPISGHATLYWYQQILGQGPKLLIQFQNNGVVDDSQLPKDRFSAERLKGVDSTLKIQPAKLEDSAVYLCASSLSGRARTQYFGPGTRLTVL.

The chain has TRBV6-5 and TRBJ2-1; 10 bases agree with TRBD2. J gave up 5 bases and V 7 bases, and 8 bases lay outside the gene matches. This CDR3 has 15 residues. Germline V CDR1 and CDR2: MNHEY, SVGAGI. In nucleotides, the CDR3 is TGTGCCAGCATGCGAGGGACTAGCGAACACAATGAGCAGTTCTTC. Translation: CASMRGTSEHNEQFF.

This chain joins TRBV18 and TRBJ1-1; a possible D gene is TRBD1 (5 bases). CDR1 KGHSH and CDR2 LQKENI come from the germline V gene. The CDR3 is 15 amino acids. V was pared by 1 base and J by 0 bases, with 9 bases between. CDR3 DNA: TGTGCCAGCTCACCACTGGGGCAAATGAACACTGAAGCTTTCTTT. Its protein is CASSPLGQMNTEAFF.

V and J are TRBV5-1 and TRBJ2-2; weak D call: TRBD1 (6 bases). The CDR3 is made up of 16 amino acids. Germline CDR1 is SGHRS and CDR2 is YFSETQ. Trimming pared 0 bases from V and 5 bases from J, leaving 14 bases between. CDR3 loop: CASSLAVAGATGELFF. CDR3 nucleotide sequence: TGCGCCAGCAGCTTGGCCGTGGCAGGGGCGACCGGGGAGCTGTTTTTT.

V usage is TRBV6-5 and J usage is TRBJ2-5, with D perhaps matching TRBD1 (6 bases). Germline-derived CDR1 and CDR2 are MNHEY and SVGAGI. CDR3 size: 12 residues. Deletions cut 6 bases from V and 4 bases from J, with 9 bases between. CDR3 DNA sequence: TGTGCCAGCAGCCAGGGGCCAGAGACCCAGTACTTC. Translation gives CASSQGPETQYF.

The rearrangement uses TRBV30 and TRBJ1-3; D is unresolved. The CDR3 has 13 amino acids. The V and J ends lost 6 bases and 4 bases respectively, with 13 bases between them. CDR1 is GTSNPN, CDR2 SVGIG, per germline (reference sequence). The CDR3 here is CACARGSGNTIYF. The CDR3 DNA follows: TGTGCCTGTGCCCGGGGAAGCGGAAACACCATATATTTT. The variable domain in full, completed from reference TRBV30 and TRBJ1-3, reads SQTIHQWPATLVQPVGSPLSLECTVEGTSNPNLYWYRQAAGRGLQLLFYSVGIGQISSEVPQNLSASRPQDRQFILSSKKLLLSDSGFYLCACARGSGNTIYFGEGSWLTVV.

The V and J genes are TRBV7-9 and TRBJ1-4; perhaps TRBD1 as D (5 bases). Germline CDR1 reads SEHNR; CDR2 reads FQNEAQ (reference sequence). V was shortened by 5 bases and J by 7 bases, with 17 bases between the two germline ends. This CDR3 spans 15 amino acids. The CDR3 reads CASSRTAGEGEKLFF. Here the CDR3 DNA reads TGTGCCAGCAGCCGTACGGCGGGGGAAGGTGAAAAACTGTTTTTT.

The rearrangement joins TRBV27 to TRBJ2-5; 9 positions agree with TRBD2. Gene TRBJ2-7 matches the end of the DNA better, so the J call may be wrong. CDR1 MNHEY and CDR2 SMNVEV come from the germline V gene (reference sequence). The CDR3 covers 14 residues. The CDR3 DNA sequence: TGTGCCAGCAGTTTCTCTAGCGGGAATTACGAGCAGTACTTC. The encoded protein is CASSFSSGNYEQYF.